This TCR beta chain is from a study of cytomegalovirus exposure and HLA in healthy donors. Study summary: The Caucasian-associated ancestry cluster contained more than 75% of the roughly 400 genotyped donors.

The PCR contained 60 Vbeta and 13 Jbeta primers. TCRdb's table, derived via immunoSEQ multiplex PCR, lists solely in-frame clones and lacks some. The sample lists over 75,000 clones; around four fifths were seen once. This clone was picked up a small number of times. Antigen unknown. Findings and limits, study-wide: Segments of the TCR beta V type were, in most cases, productive about 90% or about 30% of the time in an earlier analysis. Sequencing probably produced one cluster of sequence variants that were highly shared. Analyzed later, association rates of TCRs varied across HLA loci, with DRB1 most and HLA-C fewest.

Trimming took 0 bases from V and 2 from J, leaving 8 bases between them. Germline CDR1 is SEHNR and CDR2 is FQNEAQ (reference sequence). This CDR3 is built from 15 residues. This clonotype was obtained from a middle-aged man in good health and CMV-seropositive. This chain uses TRBV7-9 with TRBJ2-4; D is possibly TRBD2 (5 bases). The sequenced sample was PBMCs. The CDR3 here is CASSLAEGSKNIQYF. The CDR3 DNA reads TGTGCCAGCAGCTTAGCTGAGGGTTCCAAAAACATTCAGTACTTC.